One and the same sample provided the 27 T cell receptor beta chains below, sequenced in a study of blood T cells in healthy people across ages. Primers used in a second PCR of about 6 to 11 cycles were a sample-barcoded 5' primer and a J-beta primer mix. In TCRdb, the 5' RACE reads were re-called with MiXCR into one record per CDR3 protein. The sample lists about 1,800,000 distinct CDR3 sequences, about 28% occurring once. Material for sequencing was blood. Receptors originate from a woman in her 30s in good health.

V and J are TRBV20-1 and TRBJ1-2, with D uncertain. The CDR3 runs 15 residues. V gave up 5 bases and J gave up 5 bases, with 21 bases separating them. Germline V gene sequence: CDR1 DFQATT, CDR2 SNEGSKA (reference sequence). The CDR3, as DNA: TGCAGTGCTCCAATAGAGGGCCGGCGCGGGTATGGCTACACCTTC. Translation: CSAPIEGRRGYGYTF.

The rearrangement uses TRBV20-1 and TRBJ2-2, with 7 positions matching TRBD1. CDR3 length: 13 residues. Trimming took 5 bases from V and 5 from J; bases not matched to a gene: 5. The V gene's germline CDR1 is DFQATT and CDR2 SNEGSKA (reference sequence). CDR3 in amino acids: CSAYRGVTGELFF. The DNA for the CDR3 is TGCAGTGCTTACAGGGGAGTGACCGGGGAGCTGTTTTTT.

The chain uses TRBV29-1 and TRBJ2-5; TRBD2 matches at 8 bases. The CDR3 consists of 13 residues. Per the germline V gene, CDR1 is SQVTM and CDR2 is ANQGSEA. The J segment lost 4 bases and the V segment lost 5 bases, leaving 6 bases of the junction unmatched. CDR3 amino acids: CSVQGLAGETQYF. The CDR3 nucleotides read TGCAGCGTTCAAGGACTAGCCGGAGAGACCCAGTACTTC.

This clonotype has a count of ten or more. CDR3 in DNA: TGTGCCAGCAGCAACCCAAATCGGCCCTACGAGCAGTACTTC. Protein product: CASSNPNRPYEQYF. The rearrangement joins TRBV21-1 to TRBJ2-7. TRBV21-1 represents a pseudogene. This CDR3 comprises 14 residues.

For this clonotype: This clone may be a read error of a much larger clone one base away. No conserved phenylalanine or tryptophan ends this CDR3, so it is likely a read error. This chain joins TRBV20-1 and TRBJ2-6; no firm D call. Per germline, CDR1 DFQATT and CDR2 SNEGSKA (reference sequence). The CDR3 extends over 14 amino acids. V was shortened by 4 bases and J by 0 bases, with 7 bases between the two germline ends. The CDR3 here is CSATDGSGANVLTC. The CDR3, as DNA: TGCAGTGCTACAGACGGCTCTGGGGCCAACGTCCTGACTTGC.

This clonotype has only a few counts. The chain joins TRBV6-2 or TRBV6-3 to TRBJ1-6; TRBD1 matches at 9 bases. The CDR3 spans 16 residues. V was pared by 5 bases and J by 7 bases, with 9 bases of the junction left unmatched. Looked up from germline, CDR1 is MNHEY and CDR2 is SVGEGT. CDR3 in DNA: TGTGCCAGCAGTACCCAAACAGGGGGCGGAAATTCACCCCTCCACTTT. Protein sequence: CASSTQTGGGNSPLHF.

A few counts support this clonotype. The rearrangement joins TRBV30 to TRBJ2-7, with TRBD1 matching over 7 bases. The germline V gene encodes CDR1 GTSNPN and CDR2 SVGIG (reference sequence). The J segment lost 6 bases and the V segment lost 6 bases, leaving 11 bases of the junction unmatched. The CDR3 has 13 residues. This chain's CDR3 is CACSGQSFSEQYF. CDR3 in DNA: TGTGCCTGTTCGGGACAGTCATTCTCCGAGCAGTACTTC.

In this sample, this clonotype turned up a few times. V usage is TRBV20-1 and J usage is TRBJ2-1; no definite D call. V was cut by 5 bases and J by 7 bases, with 18 bases left in between. In germline, CDR1 is DFQATT, CDR2 SNEGSKA (reference sequence). The CDR3 runs 14 residues. CDR3 in DNA: TGCAGTGCTCCCAGCTCAGGCGTCCGGAATGAGCAGTTCTTC. This translates into CSAPSSGVRNEQFF.

The rearrangement joins TRBV5-1 to TRBJ2-2; no clear D gene. V was trimmed by 1 base and J by 5 bases, leaving 6 bases between them. CDR1 is SGHRS, CDR2 YFSETQ, per germline. This CDR3 contains 13 residues. CDR3: CASSLQRTGELFF. CDR3 in DNA: TGCGCCAGCAGCTTGCAGCGAACCGGGGAGCTGTTTTTT.

This clonotype was counted between two and nine times. V is TRBV7-9 and J is TRBJ1-4; D gene uncertain. Germline CDR1 reads SEHNR; CDR2 reads FQNEAQ (reference sequence). CDR3 length equals 12 residues. V lost 5 bases, J lost 7 bases, and 8 bases lay in between. CDR3 protein: CASSPPREKLFF. The CDR3 DNA sequence: TGTGCCAGCAGCCCCCCCCGTGAAAAACTGTTTTTT.

V and J are TRBV18 and TRBJ1-6; 8 positions agree with TRBD1. V was pared by 2 bases and J by 8 bases, with 5 bases of the junction left unmatched. Germline-derived CDR1 and CDR2 are KGHSH and LQKENI. This CDR3 has 15 residues. CDR3 protein: CASSPGQGMDSPLHF. For the CDR3, the DNA is TGTGCCAGCTCACCAGGACAGGGTATGGATTCACCCCTCCACTTT.

About this clonotype: Its ends do not fully match the called genes, so a read error is possible. V is TRBV6-5 and J is TRBJ2-1, with 9 positions matching TRBD1. The germline CDR1 and CDR2 sequences are MNHEY and SVGAGI. The length of the CDR3 is 15 residues. CDR3 in amino acids: CAGSYEDRGVDEQFF. CDR3 in DNA: TGTGCCGGCAGTTACGAGGACAGGGGAGTCGATGAGCAGTTCTTC.

This clonotype was seen a few times. The V and J genes are TRBV4-3 and TRBJ1-6, with D uncertain. The germline V and J ends were trimmed by 0 bases and 9 bases, with 9 bases remaining between them. The CDR3 runs to 14 residues. The germline V gene encodes CDR1 LGHNA and CDR2 YSLEER. The CDR3: CASSQDGVFSPLHF. The CDR3, as DNA: TGCGCCAGCAGCCAAGATGGGGTGTTTTCACCCCTCCACTTT.

V usage is TRBV6-6 and J usage is TRBJ2-7; 11 bases agree with TRBD2. This CDR3 comprises 15 residues. The V and J ends lost 6 bases and 8 bases, in that order; junction bases with no gene match: 12. The germline gives CDR1 MNHNY, CDR2 SVGAGI (reference sequence). CDR3 sequence reads: CASSLSGRGGRQQYF. For the CDR3, the DNA is TGTGCCAGCAGCCTTAGCGGGAGGGGGGGACGACAGCAGTACTTC.

Comment on this clonotype: A much more abundant neighbour one base away suggests this may be a read error. The rearrangement joins TRBV19 to TRBJ2-7; D call uncertain. Germline CDR1 LNHDA, CDR2 SQIVND (reference sequence). The length of the CDR3 is 14 residues. V was clipped by 5 bases and J by 3 bases, with 14 bases between them. The CDR3 DNA follows: TGTGCCAGTAGTTATTCGGCAGGAGACTACGAGCAGTACTTC. It is translated as CASSYSAGDYEQYF.

Ten or more counts support this clonotype. The chain links TRBV12-3 or TRBV12-4 to TRBJ2-6; maybe TRBD2 (6 bases). Deletions cut 3 bases from V and 1 base from J, with 19 bases between. The CDR3 spans 19 residues. Written as DNA, the CDR3 is TGTGCCAGCAGTTTTCGGTTGGGGGGTTGGGCTTCTGGGGCCAACGTCCTGACTTTC. Protein product: CASSFRLGGWASGANVLTF.

The rearrangement uses TRBV20-1 and TRBJ2-7, with 11 bases fitting TRBD1. With 2 bases clipped from V and 6 bases from J, the junction kept 6 bases outside the gene matches. Germline V CDR1 and CDR2: DFQATT, SNEGSKA (reference sequence). CDR3 length: 14 residues. The CDR3 spells CSARKPGTGGEQYF. The CDR3 nucleotides read TGCAGTGCTAGAAAACCCGGGACAGGGGGCGAGCAGTACTTC.

On this clonotype itself: The junction and the germline gene differ at one end; a read error may be behind it. The chain employs TRBV11-3 and TRBJ2-3; a possible D gene is TRBD2 (5 bases). This CDR3 is built from 16 residues. Germline CDR1 and CDR2: SGHNT and YENEEA. CDR3 DNA sequence: TGTACCAGCAGCTTAGGTCTAGCAGGAAGCACAGATACGCAGTATTTT. This sequence encodes CTSSLGLAGSTDTQYF.

The chain couples TRBV7-9 to TRBJ1-4; D uncertain. Germline CDR1 is SEHNR and CDR2 is FQNEAQ (reference sequence). V lost 4 bases and J 0 bases, leaving 9 bases between the germline ends. CDR3 length: 15 amino acids. This CDR3 is CASSYIDATNEKLFF. CDR3 bases: TGTGCCAGCAGCTATATAGACGCAACTAATGAAAAACTGTTTTTT.

In DNA form, the CDR3 reads TGTGCTAGTGGTTCTCATCCCGAACGGGATGAGCAGTTCTTC. Its translation: CASGSHPERDEQFF. The chain carries TRBV12-5 and TRBJ2-1; no reliable D call. The CDR3 has 14 amino acids. Trimming stripped 4 bases from V and 8 bases from J, with 15 bases between. Per germline, CDR1 LGHNT and CDR2 FRNRAP.

A few counts support this clonotype. This rearrangement joins TRBV2 to TRBJ2-1, with 8 bases lining up with TRBD1. The CDR3 covers 12 residues. Trimming cost V 9 bases and J 5 bases; bases outside gene matches: 3. Germline loops: CDR1 SNHLY, CDR2 FYNNEI. The CDR3 DNA reads TGTGCCAGGGGACAGGTTAACAATGAGCAGTTCTTC. This sequence encodes CARGQVNNEQFF.

The genes are TRBV11-2 and TRBJ1-1; D not resolved. V was trimmed by 1 base and J by 10 bases, leaving 10 bases between them. Germline-derived CDR1 and CDR2 are SGHAT and FQNNGV. This CDR3 contains 12 residues. CDR3 residues: CASSLAPSPAFF. The CDR3 DNA reads TGTGCCAGCAGCTTAGCCCCTTCTCCAGCTTTCTTT.

The count of this clonotype is one. The genes are TRBV5-1 and TRBJ2-1, with 9 positions matching TRBD2. The CDR3 runs 15 residues. V lost 7 bases to trimming and J lost 3 bases; unmatched junction nucleotides: 8. Germline V gene sequence: CDR1 SGHRS, CDR2 YFSETQ. CDR3 protein: CASGVASGIYNEQFF. The CDR3 DNA reads TGCGCCAGCGGAGTAGCTAGCGGGATCTACAATGAGCAGTTCTTC.

Comment on this clonotype: This may be a read error: a much more frequent sequence differs by one nucleotide. The conserved phenylalanine or tryptophan normally closing the CDR3 is absent here, so this likely arose from a read error. This rearrangement joins TRBV7-9 to TRBJ2-1; D unclear. Gene TRBJ2-5 matches the end of the DNA better, so the J call may be wrong. This CDR3 is 11 amino acids long. CDR1 and CDR2 (germline): SEHNR, FQNEAQ (reference sequence). The CDR3 is CASSFFETQYY. The CDR3 DNA reads as TGTGCCAGCAGCTTTTTCGAGACCCAGTACTAC.

This clonotype was picked up a small number of times. The V and J genes are TRBV6-5 and TRBJ2-5, with unresolved D. V was clipped by 0 bases and J by 5 bases, with 13 bases between them. The germline CDR1 and CDR2 sequences are MNHEY and SVGAGI. The CDR3 consists of 15 residues. CDR3 protein: CASSYSIRVEETQYF. Here the CDR3 DNA reads TGTGCCAGCAGTTACTCGATCAGAGTGGAGGAGACCCAGTACTTC.

The chain links TRBV29-1 to TRBJ1-1, with no clear D. Germline V lookup: CDR1 SQVTM, CDR2 ANQGSEA. The CDR3 loop spans 12 amino acids. The V and J ends lost 7 bases and 1 base respectively, with 10 bases between them. The CDR3 reads CSGNEGNTEAFF. CDR3 sequence (DNA): TGCAGCGGGAATGAGGGGAACACTGAAGCTTTCTTT.

The V and J genes are TRBV7-9 and TRBJ2-5; D is perhaps TRBD1 (6 bases). Per germline, CDR1 SEHNR and CDR2 FQNEAQ (reference sequence). With 5 bases removed from V and 0 bases from J, the gap between germline ends came to 13 bases. The CDR3 length is 15 residues. CDR3 DNA: TGTGCCAGCAGCCCAAAAGGGGACAACCAAGAGACCCAGTACTTC. Translated: CASSPKGDNQETQYF. The variable domain in full, with the rest retrieved from reference TRBV7-9 and TRBJ2-5, is DTGVSQNPRHKITKRGQNVTFRCDPISEHNRLYWYRQTLGQGPEFLTYFQNEAQLEKSRLLSDRFSAERPKGSFSTLEIQRTEQGDSAMYLCASSPKGDNQETQYFGPGTRLLVL.